Sequencing of this T cell receptor (beta chain) was carried out in a study of T cell changes during pregnancy in multiple sclerosis (dated by TCRdb to between 2017 and 2020). Some background on the complete study: In women with multiple sclerosis, the researchers looked at how the T cell repertoire shifted as pregnancy progressed.

In the case of this clone: Its target antigen remains unknown. Per-base quality was not reported, and no clone a single base away is much larger than it.

The CDR3 goes from the cysteine to the phenylalanine over 15 residues. Only the CDR3 part of the read is kept: 45 bases, read in frame from the first base. CDR1 and CDR2, per the germline V gene (reference sequence), are SEHNR and FQNEAQ. Germline trimming amounts to 4 bases on V and 6 bases on J, with 8 as the count of junction bases outside the gene matches. The library was produced with the immunoSEQ multiplex PCR assay. TCRdb mirrors the immuneACCESS table, restricted to in-frame sequences. Some clones are absent from its copies; in checked studies, under half trace to an unresolved V gene, and the reason for the others is unknown. In all, the sample holds 20,000 to 25,000 clones, and approximately 87% of those were seen once. Jointly, the top ten make up 6.5% to 8% of the sample.

The material was CD8+ T cells from peripheral blood mononuclear cells, obtained before pregnancy. The sequence joins TRBV7-9 to TRBJ2-4, and 8 junction bases match TRBD1. This TCR was recovered from a female donor with multiple sclerosis, enrolled in a pregnancy study. The CDR3 is CASSSVGQGGNIQYF. The nucleotides are TGTGCCAGCAGCTCCGTAGGACAGGGAGGAAACATTCAGTACTTC.